The 7 T cell receptor beta chains presented below share a single source sample, sequenced in a study of tumor and adjacent non-tumor tissue in lung cancer. No cell sorting was done before RNA was extracted from the tissue. A modified ARM-PCR protocol with three rounds of nested PCR amplified TCRbeta. TCRdb passed the multiplex PCR reads through MiXCR, listing each CDR3 protein once. The sample yields fewer than 100,000 distinct CDR3 sequences, approximately 72% seen once. Sequenced material: lung tumor tissue. Every receptor here comes from a woman in her thirties or forties with non-small cell lung cancer.

The gene calls are TRBV11-2 and TRBJ1-1; 7 nucleotides match TRBD1. The germline V gene has CDR1 SGHAT and CDR2 FQNNGV. The CDR3 totals 13 residues. Trimming cost V 8 bases and J 13 bases; bases outside gene matches: 16. CDR3 loop: CASGVRGATKVFF. Written as DNA, the CDR3 is TGTGCCAGCGGAGTCAGGGGGGCGACTAAGGTTTTCTTT.

Worth noting for this clonotype: Since a much larger clone is just one base distant, this may be a read error. The CDR3 nucleotides read TGTGCCAGCAGCCTCCGGGACAGGACACTCTATGGCTACACCTTC. Protein: CASSLRDRTLYGYTF. J is TRBJ1-2 and V is TRBV28; 8 positions match TRBD1. The CDR3 has 15 residues. The germline gives CDR1 MDHEN, CDR2 SYDVKM. Trimming took 6 bases from V and 4 from J; bases not matched to a gene: 10.

Note on this clonotype: One end of the junction does not line up with germline, which may come from a read error. The CDR3 sequence: CSIGLGSRGERLFF. In nucleotides, the CDR3 is TGCAGCATTGGATTGGGATCAAGAGGTGAAAGACTGTTTTTT. V is TRBV29-1 and J is TRBJ1-4; D is uncertain. The CDR3 totals 14 residues. Germline-derived CDR1 and CDR2 are SQVTM and ANQGSEA. The full variable domain, completed using reference TRBV29-1 and TRBJ1-4, is SAVISQKPSRDICQRGTSLTIQCQVDSQVTMMFWYRQQPGQSLTLIATANQGSEATYESGFVIDKFPISRPNLTFSTLTVSNMSPEDSSIYLCSIGLGSRGERLFFGSGTQLSVL.

Of note for this clonotype: This may stem from a read error, because a much larger clone lies one nucleotide away. The CDR3 does not end in the conserved phenylalanine or tryptophan, so this is likely a read error. The rearrangement links TRBV10-2 to TRBJ1-1; D is ambiguous. CDR3 length: 14 residues. Looked up from germline, CDR1 is WSHSY and CDR2 is SAAADI. Trimming took off 0 bases at V and 6 bases at J, with 11 bases between the two ends. The CDR3 loop is CASSESGSAAEAFS. The CDR3 coding sequence is TGCGCCAGCAGTGAGTCGGGGAGTGCAGCTGAAGCTTTCTCT.

For this clonotype: One end of the junction does not line up with germline, which may come from a read error. The DNA of the CDR3 is TGCGCCAGCAGCCTAGCCACCGGGGCTGGGGAGACCCAGTACTTC. Its protein is CASSLATGAGETQYF. This sequence joins TRBV11-2 and TRBJ2-5; perhaps D is TRBD1 or TRBD2 (5 bases each). The CDR3 totals 15 residues. The V gene's germline CDR1 is SGHAT and CDR2 FQNNGV. Looking up the rest from reference TRBV11-2 and TRBJ2-5 gives the full variable domain: EAGVAQSPRYKIIEKRQSVAFWCNPISGHATLYWYQQILGQGPKLLIQFQNNGVVDDSQLPKDRFSAERLKGVDSTLKIQPAKLEDSAVYLCASSLATGAGETQYFGPGTRLLVL.

V usage is TRBV11-2 and J usage is TRBJ2-3, with D hard to call. This CDR3 comprises 14 residues. The germline V gene has CDR1 SGHAT and CDR2 FQNNGV. CDR3 in DNA: TGTGTCAATAGCCCTCTAAGCGCGGCAGATACGCAGTATTTT. Encoded protein: CVNSPLSAADTQYF.

This clonotype was detected only a few times. V is TRBV15 and J is TRBJ2-1; tentative D call: TRBD2 (5 bases). CDR1 and CDR2 from the germline V gene are LNHNV and YYDKDF (reference sequence). Trimming stripped 0 bases from V and 2 bases from J, with 11 bases between. The CDR3 is 16 amino acids. The CDR3 is CATSRDRGATYNEQFF. CDR3 bases: TGTGCCACCAGCAGAGATCGGGGTGCCACCTACAATGAGCAGTTCTTC.